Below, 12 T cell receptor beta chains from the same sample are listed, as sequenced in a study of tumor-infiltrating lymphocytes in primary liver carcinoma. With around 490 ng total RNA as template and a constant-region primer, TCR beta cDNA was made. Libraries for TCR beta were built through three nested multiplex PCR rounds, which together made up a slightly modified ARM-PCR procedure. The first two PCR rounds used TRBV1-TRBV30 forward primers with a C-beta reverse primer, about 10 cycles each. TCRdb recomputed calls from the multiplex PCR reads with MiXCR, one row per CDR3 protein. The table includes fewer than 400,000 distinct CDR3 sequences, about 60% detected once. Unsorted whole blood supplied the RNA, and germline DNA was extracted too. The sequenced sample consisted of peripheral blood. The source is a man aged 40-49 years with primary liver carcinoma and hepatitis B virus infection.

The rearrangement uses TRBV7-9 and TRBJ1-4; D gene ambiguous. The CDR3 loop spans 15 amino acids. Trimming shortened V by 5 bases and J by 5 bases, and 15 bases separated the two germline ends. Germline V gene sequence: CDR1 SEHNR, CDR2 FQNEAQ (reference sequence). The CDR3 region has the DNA TGTGCCAGCAGCACCCCAAGAGGTCAAAATGAAAAACTGTTTTTT. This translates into CASSTPRGQNEKLFF. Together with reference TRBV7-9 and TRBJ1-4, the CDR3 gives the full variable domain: DTGVSQNPRHKITKRGQNVTFRCDPISEHNRLYWYRQTLGQGPEFLTYFQNEAQLEKSRLLSDRFSAERPKGSFSTLEIQRTEQGDSAMYLCASSTPRGQNEKLFFGSGTQLSVL.

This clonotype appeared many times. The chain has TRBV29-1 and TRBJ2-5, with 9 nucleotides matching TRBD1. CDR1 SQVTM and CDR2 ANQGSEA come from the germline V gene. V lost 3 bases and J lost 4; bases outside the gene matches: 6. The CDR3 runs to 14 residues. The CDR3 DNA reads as TGCAGCGTTGACGCTCGGACAGGGGTAGAGACCCAGTACTTC. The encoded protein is CSVDARTGVETQYF.

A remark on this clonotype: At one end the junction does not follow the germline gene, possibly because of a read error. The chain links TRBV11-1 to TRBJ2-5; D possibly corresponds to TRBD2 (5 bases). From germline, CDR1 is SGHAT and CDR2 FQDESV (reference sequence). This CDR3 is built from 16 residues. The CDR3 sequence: CDSISHVGSGGETQYF. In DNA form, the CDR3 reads TGTGACAGCATCTCCCATGTGGGAAGTGGAGGTGAGACCCAGTACTTC.

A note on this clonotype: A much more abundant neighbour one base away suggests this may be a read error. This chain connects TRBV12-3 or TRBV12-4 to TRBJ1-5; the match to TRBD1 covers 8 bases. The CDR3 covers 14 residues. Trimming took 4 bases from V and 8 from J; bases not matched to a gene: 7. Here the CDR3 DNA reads TGTGCCAGCAGTTCCTCAGGGGGCGATAAGCCCCAGCATTTT. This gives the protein CASSSSGGDKPQHF.

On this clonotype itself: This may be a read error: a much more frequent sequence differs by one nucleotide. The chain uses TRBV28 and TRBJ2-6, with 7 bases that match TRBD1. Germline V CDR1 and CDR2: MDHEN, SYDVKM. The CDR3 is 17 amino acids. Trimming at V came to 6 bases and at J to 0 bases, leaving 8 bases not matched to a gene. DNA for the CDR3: TGTGCCAGCAGCCAAGTCCGGGACAGCTCTGGGGCCAACGTCCTGACTTTC. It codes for CASSQVRDSSGANVLTF. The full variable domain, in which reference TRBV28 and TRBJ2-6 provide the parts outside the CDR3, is DVKVTQSSRYLVKRTGEKVFLECVQDMDHENMFWYRQDPGLGLRLIYFSYDVKMKEKGDIPEGYSVSREKKERFSLILESASTNQTSMYLCASSQVRDSSGANVLTFGAGSRLTVL.

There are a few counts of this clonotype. CDR3 residues: CASSQDATGGTEAFF. The CDR3 nucleotides are TGCGCCAGCAGCCAAGATGCTACAGGAGGGACTGAAGCTTTCTTT. The V gene is TRBV4-3, the J gene TRBJ1-1; a weak D match, TRBD1 (5 bases). The CDR3 length is 15 residues. Between the trimmed V and J ends, which lost 0 bases and 5 bases, there was a span of 13 bases. CDR1 is LGHNA, CDR2 YSLEER, per germline.

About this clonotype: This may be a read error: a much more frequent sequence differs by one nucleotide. The CDR3 sequence is CAGRLQGVDEQFF. DNA of the CDR3: TGTGCCGGCAGACTCCAGGGTGTCGATGAGCAGTTCTTC. This chain uses TRBV5-4 with TRBJ2-1, with a possible D match to TRBD1 (5 bases). The V gene's germline CDR1 is SGHNT and CDR2 YYREEE (reference sequence). This CDR3 is 13 amino acids long.

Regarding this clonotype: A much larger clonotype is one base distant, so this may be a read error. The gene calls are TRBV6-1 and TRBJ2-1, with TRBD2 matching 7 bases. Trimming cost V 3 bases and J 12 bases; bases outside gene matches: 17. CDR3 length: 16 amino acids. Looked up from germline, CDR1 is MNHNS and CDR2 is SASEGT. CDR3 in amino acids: CASSDGAGLLNAGQFF. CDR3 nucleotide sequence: TGTGCCAGCAGTGATGGAGCGGGACTTCTTAATGCGGGGCAGTTCTTC.

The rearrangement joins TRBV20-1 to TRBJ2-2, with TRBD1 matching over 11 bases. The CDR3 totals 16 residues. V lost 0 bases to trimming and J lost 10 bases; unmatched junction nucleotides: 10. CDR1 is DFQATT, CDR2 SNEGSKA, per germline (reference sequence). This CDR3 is CSARDLQGQGASELFF. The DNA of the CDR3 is TGCAGTGCTAGAGATCTCCAAGGACAGGGGGCTTCGGAGCTGTTTTTT.

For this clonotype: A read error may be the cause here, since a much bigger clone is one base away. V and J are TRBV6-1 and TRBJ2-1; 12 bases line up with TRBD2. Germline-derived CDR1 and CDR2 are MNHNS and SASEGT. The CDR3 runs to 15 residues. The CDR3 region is CAGSGGTSGFNEQFF. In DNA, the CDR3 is TGTGCCGGCAGTGGGGGGACTAGCGGGTTCAATGAGCAGTTCTTC.

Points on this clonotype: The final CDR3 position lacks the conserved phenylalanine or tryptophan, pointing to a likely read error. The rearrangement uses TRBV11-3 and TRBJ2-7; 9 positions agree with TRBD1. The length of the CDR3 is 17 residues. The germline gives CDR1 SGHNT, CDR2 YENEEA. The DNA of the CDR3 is TGTGCAAGCAGCTTAGGGATCCGGGACAGGGTTTGCTACGAGCAGTACCTC. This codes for CASSLGIRDRVCYEQYL.

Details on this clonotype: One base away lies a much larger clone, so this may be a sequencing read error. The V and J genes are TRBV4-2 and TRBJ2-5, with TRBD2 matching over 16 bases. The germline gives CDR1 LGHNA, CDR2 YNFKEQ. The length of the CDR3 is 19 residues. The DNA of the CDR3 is TGTGCCAGCAGCCAAGACGGGACTAGCGGGAGGGCTTACCAAGAGGCCCAGTACTTC. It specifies CASSQDGTSGRAYQEAQYF.